This entry features one T cell receptor (beta chain) sequence. Its specificity is not known. The template for TCR beta VDJ and CDR3 sequence profiling was genomic DNA. MiXCR, run by TCRdb on the reads, gives a single entry per CDR3 protein. The sample contains 90,000 to 120,000 distinct CDR3 sequences, less than 65% of which appear only once. Germline CDR1 is LNHNV and CDR2 is YYDKDF (reference sequence). The CDR3 has 13 residues. The V gene lost 1 base and the J gene lost 4 bases, with 8 bases spanning the gap. The entry originates in a study of CD8+CD57+ T cells in acquired aplastic anemia. Overall study context: CD4+ and CD8+ cells, once sorted, gave DNA averaging roughly 3.2 ug. Read counts for CD4+ cells (from healthy donors) averaged around 11 million.

Study findings and constraints: Patients and controls had CD8+ Simpson's diversity values that were not significantly distinct.

This clonotype originated in a human donor in good health, serving as a control. The source material was sorted CD4+, CD8+, or CD8+CD57+ T cells (not recorded which) from PBMCs. The J gene is TRBJ2-7, the V gene TRBV15; D is undetermined. CDR3 amino acids: CATSRGRDYEQYF. CDR3 in DNA: TGTGCCACCAGCAGAGGTAGGGATTACGAGCAGTACTTC.